The TCR beta chain under discussion was sequenced for a study of glioma-infiltrating T cells after dendritic cell vaccination. Study-level information: Between the early 2000s and the early 2010s, patients got autologous tumor lysate-pulsed dendritic cell vaccines.

The CDR3 spans 12 residues. V dropped 5 bases and J dropped 3 bases, with 9 bases sitting between them. Germline assignment: CDR1 SGHRS and CDR2 YFSETQ. Sequencing was performed with immunoSEQ multiplex PCR; in TCRdb, only in-frame clones are kept and a portion is missing. The sample holds roughly 100,000 clones; about 90% are singletons and the top ten take 2.5% to 3%. Time point denoted: after dendritic cell vaccination, including at tumor progression/relapse. Fresh-frozen tumor tissue and more than two years of survival data were available for all. Blood PBMC samples: pre-vaccination, two weeks post third vaccination, and at tumor progression. Concerning this clone: This CDR3 is also generated by other DNA sequences in the sample.

The chain joins TRBV5-1 to TRBJ2-7; D is possibly TRBD2 (6 bases). The clonotype originates from a human donor with glioblastoma. The starting material was blood, obtained after dendritic cell vaccination. CDR3 amino acids: CASSRDFYEQYF. The CDR3 DNA follows: TGCGCCAGCAGTCGGGACTTCTACGAGCAGTACTTC.